This T cell receptor (beta chain) was sequenced in a study of tumor-infiltrating lymphocytes in primary liver carcinoma. Study-level points and caveats: Tumor-adjacent and tumor-blood pairs shared less of their repertoires than tumor region pairs shared.

This clonotype has at least ten counts. No antigen is known for it. Blood RNA was derived from unsorted whole blood, and germline DNA was extracted too. With approximately 500 ng total RNA as template and a constant-region primer, TCR beta cDNA was made. Library construction for TCR beta comprised three nested multiplex PCR rounds performed with slightly modified ARM-PCR. The first two PCR rounds used TRBV1-TRBV30 forward primers with a C-beta reverse primer, roughly 10 cycles each. Each CDR3 protein is one row after TCRdb ran MiXCR on the multiplex PCR reads. The sample carries 330,000 or so distinct CDR3 sequences, around 60% recorded once. The V and J ends lost 6 bases and 1 base respectively, with 12 bases between them. There are 15 residues in the CDR3. Germline lookup yields CDR1 MDHEN and CDR2 SYDVKM.

Material for sequencing was peripheral blood. The gene calls are TRBV28 and TRBJ2-2; D is uncertain. This clonotype was obtained from a man aged 35 to 55 with primary liver carcinoma and hepatitis B virus infection. The CDR3 loop reads CASRYTVENTGELFF. In nucleotides, the CDR3 is TGTGCCAGCAGGTATACAGTGGAGAACACCGGGGAGCTGTTTTTT.